The 28 T cell receptor beta chains listed next were all sequenced from one sample in a study of blood T cells in healthy people across ages. Next came a second PCR, run for about 6 to 11 cycles, which used a sample-barcoded 5' primer along with a J-beta primer mix. A single record per CDR3 protein comes from TCRdb applying MiXCR to the 5' RACE reads. Of around 500,000 distinct CDR3 sequences in the sample, around a quarter are singletons; the top ten hold about 3.9%. These same records also appear under a second study, on T cells of mothers and their children.

Sequenced sample: blood. These TCRs come from a boy aged 2 to 10 in good health.

There are a few counts of this clonotype. This chain joins TRBV5-4 and TRBJ1-2; 8 positions agree with TRBD1. The V gene end was trimmed by 0 bases and the J gene end by 3 bases; junction bases not matched to a gene: 1. The CDR3 extends over 14 amino acids. The germline CDR1 and CDR2 sequences are SGHNT and YYREEE (reference sequence). The chain's CDR3 is CASSLVGQDYGYTF. The CDR3 DNA is TGTGCCAGCAGCTTGGTGGGACAGGACTATGGCTACACCTTC.

The chain couples TRBV7-9 to TRBJ1-4, with TRBD1 as a possible D gene (5 bases). The CDR3 consists of 14 residues. CDR1 is SEHNR and CDR2 is FQNEAQ in the germline V gene (reference sequence). Deletions cut 5 bases from V and 7 bases from J, with 14 bases between. CDR3 sequence: CASSLPGPSEKLFF. DNA of the CDR3: TGTGCCAGCAGCCTCCCGGGACCAAGTGAAAAACTGTTTTTT.

The table lists this clonotype with a few counts. This chain links TRBV20-1 with TRBJ1-4; maybe TRBD1 (5 bases). Trimming removed 0 bases at V and 5 bases at J, with 22 bases between. CDR1 DFQATT and CDR2 SNEGSKA come from the germline V gene (reference sequence). The CDR3 loop spans 18 amino acids. DNA for the CDR3: TGCAGTGCTAGAGATTGGGGTGGATTTCGGGGCAGCAATGAAAAACTGTTTTTT. It specifies CSARDWGGFRGSNEKLFF.

The chain is built from TRBV4-1 and TRBJ2-3; 7 bases are shared with TRBD2. V lost 0 bases and J lost 2; bases outside the gene matches: 8. Germline assignment: CDR1 MGHRA and CDR2 YSYEKL. The CDR3 covers 17 residues. CDR3: CASSQERGRAVTDTQYF. The CDR3 nucleotides read TGCGCCAGCAGCCAAGAAAGAGGGAGGGCCGTCACAGATACGCAGTATTTT.

This chain connects TRBV7-8 to TRBJ2-5; D is ambiguous. Germline CDR1 reads SGHVS; CDR2 reads FQNEAQ. This CDR3 spans 13 amino acids. V lost 4 bases and J lost 2, with 8 bases in between. The CDR3 loop is CASSSRPQETQYF. The CDR3 DNA reads TGTGCCAGCAGCTCCCGTCCGCAAGAGACCCAGTACTTC. The whole variable domain, remainder taken from reference TRBV7-8 and TRBJ2-5, is GAGVSQSPRYKVAKRGQDVALRCDPISGHVSLFWYQQALGQGPEFLTYFQNEAQLDKSGLPSDRFFAERPEGSVSTLKIQRTQQEDSAVYLCASSSRPQETQYFGPGTRLLVL.

The chain couples TRBV10-3 to TRBJ2-3; TRBD2 agrees at 10 bases. Germline V CDR1 and CDR2: ENHRY, SYGVKD. The CDR3 is 15 amino acids. V shed 6 bases, J shed 0 bases, and the junction held 3 bases outside the gene matches. The CDR3 protein is CAIRVAGGSTDTQYF. CDR3 in DNA: TGTGCCATCAGAGTAGCGGGGGGAAGCACAGATACGCAGTATTTT.

This clonotype was detected a few times. The rearrangement uses TRBV10-3 and TRBJ1-2, with 8 bases identical to TRBD1. Trimming cost V 7 bases and J 8 bases; bases outside gene matches: 9. From germline, CDR1 is ENHRY and CDR2 SYGVKD. This CDR3 is 13 amino acids long. The CDR3 here is CAINNGQGRGYTF. The DNA of the CDR3 is TGTGCCATCAATAATGGACAGGGACGGGGCTACACCTTC.

This clonotype was picked up a small number of times. The rearrangement links TRBV19 to TRBJ2-1, with 11 bases aligning to TRBD2. Germline CDR1 LNHDA, CDR2 SQIVND (reference sequence). Trimming at V came to 3 bases and at J to 6 bases, leaving 7 bases not matched to a gene. This CDR3 region has 16 residues. CDR3 DNA sequence: TGTGCCAGTAGTATCCGTAGCGGGAGGGCCCTCAATGAGCAGTTCTTC. Its translation is CASSIRSGRALNEQFF.

The chain carries TRBV4-3 and TRBJ2-5; 7 positions match TRBD2. The DNA matches TRBJ2-7 better at its end, which makes the J call doubtful. Germline V gives CDR1 LGHNA, CDR2 YSLEER. The CDR3 extends over 16 amino acids. In DNA, the CDR3 is TGCGCCAGCAGCCAAGATAGGAGCGGGACGTCCCACGAGCAGTACTTC. Its protein is CASSQDRSGTSHEQYF.

This clonotype was detected a few times. The chain uses TRBV5-1 and TRBJ2-3, with D perhaps TRBD1 (5 bases). Germline V gene data show CDR1 as SGHRS and CDR2 as YFSETQ. The CDR3 length is 14 residues. V lost 3 bases to trimming and J lost 2 bases, with 10 bases between them. This chain's CDR3 is CASSYGQDTDTQYF. CDR3 DNA: TGCGCCAGCAGCTACGGACAAGACACAGATACGCAGTATTTT.

The table lists this clonotype with a few counts. This chain's CDR3 is CASSVGGGATDTQYF. CDR3 DNA sequence: TGTGCCAGCAGCGTGGGCGGGGGGGCCACAGATACGCAGTATTTT. V and J are TRBV9 and TRBJ2-3, with 9 bases lining up with TRBD2. Germline assignment: CDR1 SGDLS and CDR2 YYNGEE. The CDR3 has 15 residues. V shed 2 bases and J 2 bases; nucleotides not matched to a gene: 3.

The V and J genes are TRBV7-2 and TRBJ2-3; 10 bases agree with TRBD2. Germline CDR1 and CDR2: SGHTA and FQGNSA. After removal of 2 bases from V and 2 bases from J, the junction contained 4 bases not matched to a gene. This CDR3 is 16 amino acids long. The CDR3 loop is CASSLYGTSVTDTQYF. In DNA form, the CDR3 reads TGTGCCAGCAGCTTATATGGGACTAGCGTCACAGATACGCAGTATTTT.

This chain joins TRBV13 and TRBJ2-2, with TRBD2 identical over 13 bases. The CDR3 contains 17 residues. Germline-derived CDR1 and CDR2 are PRHDT and FYEKMQ (reference sequence). The ends lost 4 bases at V and 6 bases at J; junction bases unmatched: 8. This CDR3 reads CASSSRGLAGRSGELFF. CDR3 sequence (DNA): TGTGCCAGCAGCTCTAGGGGACTAGCGGGACGCTCCGGGGAGCTGTTTTTT.

Notes on this clonotype: One end of the junction fails to match germline, which may point to a read error. The chain couples TRBV20-1 to TRBJ2-3; TRBD2 matches at 7 bases. The length of the CDR3 is 15 residues. Germline values: CDR1 DFQATT, CDR2 SNEGSKA (reference sequence). The CDR3 sequence: CSAGYGGGRTDTQYF. In nucleotides, the CDR3 is TGCAGTGCTGGGTATGGCGGGGGTCGCACGGATACGCAGTATTTT.

V is TRBV28 and J is TRBJ2-3, with no clear D. The CDR3 has 15 amino acids. Trimming stripped 7 bases from V and 4 bases from J, with 18 bases between. Germline lookup yields CDR1 MDHEN and CDR2 SYDVKM. The CDR3 nucleotides read TGTGCCAGCAACCCTCGAGGATGGACCCCAGATACGCAGTATTTT. Translation: CASNPRGWTPDTQYF.

V is TRBV3-1 and J is TRBJ2-5, with 11 bases that match TRBD2. The end of the DNA is better explained by TRBJ2-1, so the J call may be wrong. This CDR3 is built from 13 residues. Looked up from germline, CDR1 is LGHDT and CDR2 is YNNKEL (reference sequence). Here the CDR3 reads CASSQDSGRGQFF. CDR3 nucleotides: TGTGCCAGCAGCCAAGATAGCGGGAGGGGGCAGTTCTTC.

This clonotype has just a few counts. The chain uses TRBV6-2 or TRBV6-3 and TRBJ2-5; D is unclear. TRBJ2-7 explains the end of the DNA better; the J call may be wrong. This CDR3 has 15 residues. Germline V lookup: CDR1 MNHEY, CDR2 SVGEGT. In nucleotides, the CDR3 is TGTGCCAGCAGTTACTCCTTCGGAGCCGTCGACGAGCAGTACTTC. It specifies CASSYSFGAVDEQYF.

The chain uses TRBV10-3 and TRBJ2-5; 7 bases agree with TRBD2. The DNA matches TRBJ2-7 better at its end, which makes the J call doubtful. Germline CDR1 is ENHRY and CDR2 is SYGVKD. The CDR3 totals 15 residues. The CDR3 DNA sequence: TGTGCCATCAGTAACCCCGGGACTACTGCCTACGAGCAGTACTTC. This translates into CAISNPGTTAYEQYF.

This clonotype was observed a handful of times. The chain is built from TRBV12-3 or TRBV12-4 and TRBJ1-5; the D gene is possibly TRBD1 (5 bases). The CDR3 totals 15 residues. V lost 5 bases and J lost 4, with 15 bases in between. In DNA, the CDR3 is TGTGCCAGCAGTCCCCTCGAGGGGATAAATCAGCCCCAGCATTTT. Its translation is CASSPLEGINQPQHF.

This clonotype was found a few times. The CDR3: CATSGGGQQFF. The DNA for the CDR3 is TGTGCCACCAGTGGTGGGGGACAGCAGTTCTTC. The chain recombines TRBV24-1 with TRBJ2-1; D may be TRBD1 or TRBD2 (5 bases each). Trimming left V 5 bases short and J 11 bases short, with 9 bases between. This CDR3 region has 11 residues. Germline loops: CDR1 KGHDR, CDR2 SFDVKD.

This chain connects TRBV7-8 to TRBJ2-7, with 8 bases fitting TRBD2. Trimming cost V 7 bases and J 4 bases; bases outside gene matches: 6. This CDR3 is 13 amino acids long. The germline gives CDR1 SGHVS, CDR2 FQNEAQ. The CDR3 here is CASTTGGEYEQYF. As DNA, the CDR3 is TGTGCCAGCACCACGGGGGGGGAATACGAGCAGTACTTC.

About this clonotype itself: A read error may produce the germline difference seen at one junction end. The chain joins TRBV10-2 to TRBJ2-5; 12 positions match TRBD2. The J call is doubtful: the DNA matches TRBJ2-1 better. Germline V gene data show CDR1 as WSHSY and CDR2 as SAAADI. CDR3 length: 17 residues. The CDR3 reads CASSGPTSGSSCNEQFF. For the CDR3, the DNA is TGCGCCAGCAGTGGCCCGACTAGCGGGAGCTCCTGCAATGAGCAGTTCTTC.

The chain employs TRBV20-1 and TRBJ2-1; 10 bases map to TRBD2. There are 16 residues in the CDR3. V gave up 0 bases and J gave up 3 bases; unmatched junction bases: 5. The germline V gene has CDR1 DFQATT and CDR2 SNEGSKA (reference sequence). CDR3 sequence reads: CSARDGSGGIYNEQFF. Here the CDR3 DNA reads TGCAGTGCTAGAGATGGTAGCGGGGGGATCTACAATGAGCAGTTCTTC.

This clonotype was counted only a few times. It is unclear where the CDR3 begins or ends on the DNA, so no DNA is shown, and the CDR3 is as TCRdb lists it. J is TRBJ2-3 and V is TRBV7-2; the table names TRBD1, a call not compared with the DNA. Including both end residues, the CDR3 is 15 amino acids long. The germline CDR1 and CDR2 sequences are SGHTA and FQGNSA. CDR3 loop: CVSSFWRGGTDTQYF.

This clonotype was observed a few times. The chain carries TRBV7-9 and TRBJ2-5, with D unclear. There are 12 residues in the CDR3. Trimming took off 3 bases at V and 11 bases at J, with 13 bases between the two ends. Looked up from germline, CDR1 is SEHNR and CDR2 is FQNEAQ (reference sequence). The chain's CDR3 is CASSFSLDEQYF. The CDR3 bases are TGTGCCAGCAGCTTTAGCCTAGATGAGCAGTACTTC. The full variable domain, with the rest looked up from reference TRBV7-9 and TRBJ2-5, is DTGVSQNPRHKITKRGQNVTFRCDPISEHNRLYWYRQTLGQGPEFLTYFQNEAQLEKSRLLSDRFSAERPKGSFSTLEIQRTEQGDSAMYLCASSFSLDEQYFGPGTRLLVL.

This sequence joins TRBV9 and TRBJ2-5, with 11 bases identical to TRBD2. This CDR3 is 16 amino acids long. Germline lookup yields CDR1 SGDLS and CDR2 YYNGEE. V lost 0 bases and J lost 1; bases outside the gene matches: 2. The CDR3 spells CASSVAGTSGQETQYF. The CDR3 DNA is TGTGCCAGCAGCGTAGCAGGGACTAGCGGCCAAGAGACCCAGTACTTC.

The chain employs TRBV29-1 and TRBJ2-5; D unclear. The CDR3 extends over 14 amino acids. Looked up from germline, CDR1 is SQVTM and CDR2 is ANQGSEA. V was trimmed by 4 bases and J by 5 bases, leaving 17 bases between them. DNA of the CDR3: TGCAGCGTTGGGCCCCGGCTCCTGTGGGAGACCCAGTACTTC. It codes for CSVGPRLLWETQYF.

V usage is TRBV5-6 and J usage is TRBJ2-2, with D perhaps TRBD1 or TRBD2 (6 bases each). CDR3 length: 13 amino acids. The germline gives CDR1 SGHDT, CDR2 YYEEEE. Trimming pared 5 bases from V and 6 bases from J, leaving 11 bases between. CDR3 coding DNA: TGTGCCAGCAGACTCGGGGGCGCCGGGGAGCTGTTTTTT. Its translation is CASRLGGAGELFF.